This TCR beta chain emerged from a study of Ad26.COV2.S vaccination and SARS-CoV-2 variants. Study-wide results and limits: Measures of TCR breadth and depth may have fallen short of total T cell responses.

Treatment noted: roughly 18 received Ad26.COV2.S at low or high dose, single or two shots; roughly five received placebo; per-sample allocation not given. On day 63 after the first injection, vaccine and placebo recipients gave samples. A word on this clone: Its antigen is still unknown.

CDR3 length: 15 residues. From germline, CDR1 is SGHRS and CDR2 YFSETQ. V lost 3 bases to trimming and J lost 5 bases; unmatched junction nucleotides: 4. Clones were sequenced by immunoSEQ multiplex PCR, and TCRdb holds only the in-frame ones, with some missing. The data contain 300,000 to 350,000 clones, roughly 90% of them singletons. This material consisted of peripheral blood, taken in a trial of Ad26.COV2.S vaccine versus placebo. The chain has TRBV5-1 and TRBJ2-5, with TRBD2 matching over 13 bases. The clonotype was recovered from a person between 18 and 65 years old who received the Ad26.COV2.S COVID-19 vaccine or a placebo. CDR3 sequence: CASSSQLAGGETQYF. For the CDR3, the DNA is TGCGCCAGCAGCTCCCAACTAGCGGGGGGGGAGACCCAGTACTTC.